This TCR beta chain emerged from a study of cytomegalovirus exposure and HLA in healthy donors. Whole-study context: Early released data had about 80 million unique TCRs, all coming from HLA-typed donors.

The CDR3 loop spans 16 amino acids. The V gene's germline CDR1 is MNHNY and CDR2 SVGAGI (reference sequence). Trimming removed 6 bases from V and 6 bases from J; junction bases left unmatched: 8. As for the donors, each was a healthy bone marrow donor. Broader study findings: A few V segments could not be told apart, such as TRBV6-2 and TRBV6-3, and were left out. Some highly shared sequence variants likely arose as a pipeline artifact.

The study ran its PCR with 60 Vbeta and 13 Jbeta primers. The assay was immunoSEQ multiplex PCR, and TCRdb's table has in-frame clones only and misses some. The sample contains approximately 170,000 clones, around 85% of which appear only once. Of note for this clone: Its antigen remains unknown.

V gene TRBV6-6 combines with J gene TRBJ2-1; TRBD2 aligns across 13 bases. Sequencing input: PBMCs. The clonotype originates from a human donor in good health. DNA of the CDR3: TGTGCCAGCAGGAGACTAGCGGGGGGTTTTGGCAATGAGCAGTTCTTC. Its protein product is CASRRLAGGFGNEQFF.